A selection of T cell receptor beta chains follows, all from one sample in a study of cytomegalovirus exposure and HLA in healthy donors. Repertoires were generated with immunoSEQ multiplex PCR, while TCRdb's copy carries only in-frame clones and drops some. The sample carries around 180,000 clones, roughly 80% recorded once. The material sequenced was PBMCs. The source of these receptors is a male donor in good health and CMV-seronegative. Both conserved end residues are part of each CDR3. Each record gives: CDR3 length, V gene, clone size, J gene, D gene, CDR3 DNA, CDR3 protein. A D gene is named only where the DNA matches it firmly. Only some rows state a clone size, as once, few, many or a class for expanded clones.

15,TRBV28,NA,TRBJ1-5,NA,TGTGCCAGCAGCACCACGACAGTTAGCAATCAGCCCCAGCATTTT,CASSTTTVSNQPQHF
13,TRBV6-6,NA,TRBJ2-3,NA,TGTGCCAGCGGGGGGAGGCCCACAGATACGCAGTATTTT,CASGGRPTDTQYF
15,TRBV11-2,NA,TRBJ1-3,NA,TGTGCCAGCAGCTTAGGGGCAGGCCGGGAAAACACCATATATTTT,CASSLGAGRENTIYF
13,TRBV6-4,NA,TRBJ1-3,NA,TGTGCCAGCAGTGTGCCCCCAGGTGGCACCATATATTTT,CASSVPPGGTIYF
13,TRBV9,NA,TRBJ1-2,TRBD1,TGTGCCAGCAGAGAGACAGGGAACTATGGCTACCCCTTC,CASRETGNYGYPF
13,TRBV5-1,NA,TRBJ2-5,TRBD1,TGCGCCAGCAGACAGGGGGCGCAGGAGACCCAGTACTTC,CASRQGAQETQYF
16,TRBV29-1,NA,TRBJ2-5,TRBD1,TGCAGCGTTGAACCCTGGGACAGGGGCAGCCAAGAGACCCAGTACTTC,CSVEPWDRGSQETQYF
15,TRBV4-3,few,TRBJ2-5,NA,TGCGCCAGCAGCCAAGTGCAGGGGGGAAGAGAGACCCAGTACTTC,CASSQVQGGRETQYF
15,TRBV4-2,NA,TRBJ2-1,TRBD1,TGTGCCAGCAGCGTGGGAAACGACAGGGGCGGTGAGCAGTTCTTC,CASSVGNDRGGEQFF
11,TRBV20-1,NA,TRBJ2-5,TRBD1,TGCAGTGCCCCGGGACAGGGGAACGGGTACTTC,CSAPGQGNGYF
15,TRBV19,NA,TRBJ2-7,TRBD1,TGTGCCAGTAGTATAGGGGGACAGGGTTCCTACGAGCAGTACTTC,CASSIGGQGSYEQYF
11,TRBV20-1,NA,TRBJ2-5,TRBD2,TGCAGTGCTAAAAAAACTAGCGGGTCTAACTTC,CSAKKTSGSNF
16,TRBV13,NA,TRBJ1-1,NA,TGTGCCAGCAGCTTAGGCGAACGGGGGATGAACACTGAAGCTTTCTTT,CASSLGERGMNTEAFF
11,TRBV29-1,NA,TRBJ2-3,TRBD2,TGCAGCGTTCGAAGCGGGGGCTCGCAGTATTTT,CSVRSGGSQYF
14,TRBV9,NA,TRBJ1-1,NA,TGTGCCAGCAGCGCTTGGGGGGAACGCACTGAAGCTTTCTTT,CASSAWGERTEAFF
16,TRBV5-1,NA,TRBJ2-3,NA,TGCGCCAGCAGCTTGGTGGTTAGAGGAGGGACAGATACGCAGTATTTT,CASSLVVRGGTDTQYF
13,TRBV7-9,NA,TRBJ2-7,TRBD1,TGTGCCAGCGCCCGGGACAGGCCCTACGAGCAGTACTTC,CASARDRPYEQYF
16,TRBV5-1,NA,TRBJ2-3,TRBD1,TGCGCCAGCAGCTTGGAGACAGGGCCGAGCACAGATACGCAGTATTTT,CASSLETGPSTDTQYF
13,TRBV14,NA,TRBJ1-1,NA,TGTGCCAGCAGCCAAGATCCGCTAGCTGAAGCTTTCTTT,CASSQDPLAEAFF
14,TRBV5-1,NA,TRBJ2-7,NA,TGCGCCAGCAGCTTGCTTCAGAATCCCTACGAGCAGTACTTC,CASSLLQNPYEQYF
14,TRBV6-5,NA,TRBJ2-5,TRBD1,TGTGCCAGCAGTGGGCCAGGGGGTGAAGAGACCCAGTACTTC,CASSGPGGEETQYF
20,TRBV28,NA,TRBJ1-2,TRBD1,TGTGCCAGCAGTTCAATATGGCGCCCGGGACAGGGAAGGTCGGTCTATGGCTACACCTTC,CASSSIWRPGQGRSVYGYTF
16,TRBV4-2,once,TRBJ2-5,TRBD2,TGTGCCAGCAGCCAAGATGGGACTAGCCAAGGGGAGACCCAGTACTTC,CASSQDGTSQGETQYF
13,TRBV5-4,NA,TRBJ2-7,NA,TGTGCCAGCAGCTCTCCCGGAGGCTACGAGCAGTACTTC,CASSSPGGYEQYF
19,TRBV15,NA,TRBJ2-7,TRBD2,TGTGCCACCAGTACACATCCGATCTTGACTAGCGGGAGGGCGGGGGAGCAGTACTTC,CATSTHPILTSGRAGEQYF
14,TRBV28,NA,TRBJ2-7,NA,TGTGCCAGCAGTTTACCACAGGGTCAGGACGAGCAGTACTTC,CASSLPQGQDEQYF
15,TRBV19,NA,TRBJ1-5,TRBD1,TGTGCCAGTAAGGTCGGCGGACAGGTTCGGCAGCCCCAGCATTTT,CASKVGGQVRQPQHF
14,TRBV30,NA,TRBJ2-2,NA,TGTGCCTGGGAGTGGGGACTGAACACCGGGGAGCTGTTTTTT,CAWEWGLNTGELFF
18,TRBV5-1,NA,TRBJ2-2,TRBD2,TGCGCCAGCAGCTCTGACTCTAGCGGGATCGCGAACACCGGGGAGCTGTTTTTT,CASSSDSSGIANTGELFF
16,TRBV6-1,NA,TRBJ1-5,NA,TGTGCCAGCAGTGAATTTGTCAGGGGAAGCAATCAGCCCCAGCATTTT,CASSEFVRGSNQPQHF
15,TRBV7-2,few,TRBJ2-7,NA,TGTGCCAGCAGCTTAACACCGGGGAGCTCCTACGAGCAGTACTTC,CASSLTPGSSYEQYF
16,TRBV28,NA,TRBJ1-5,NA,TGTGCCAGCAGCTTCCCCCCGACAGGTACCAATCAGCCCCAGCATTTT,CASSFPPTGTNQPQHF
13,TRBV28,NA,TRBJ2-7,TRBD1,TGTGCCAGCACTCGACGGACAGGGGTCGAGCAGTACTTC,CASTRRTGVEQYF
13,TRBV2,NA,TRBJ2-5,NA,TGTGCCAGCAGTGTACGGGGACAAGAGACCCAGTACTTC,CASSVRGQETQYF
14,TRBV7-3,NA,TRBJ1-1,NA,TGTGCCAGCAGCTTACAGGGCATGGGCACTGAAGCTTTCTTT,CASSLQGMGTEAFF
17,TRBV4-3,NA,TRBJ2-7,TRBD2,TGCGCCAGCAGCCAAGCAGGACTAGCGACCTCTCCCTACGAGCAGTACTTC,CASSQAGLATSPYEQYF
14,TRBV9,NA,TRBJ2-7,NA,TGTGCCAGCAGCGTAGGAACAGGGTTCTACGAGCAGTACTTC,CASSVGTGFYEQYF
14,TRBV6-5,NA,TRBJ2-7,NA,TGTGCCAGCAGGCTCCAGGGGCACACCTACGAGCAGTACTTC,CASRLQGHTYEQYF
15,TRBV6-5,NA,TRBJ2-3,TRBD1,TGTGCCAGCAGTCCGGACAGGGACTTTACAGATACGCAGTATTTT,CASSPDRDFTDTQYF
15,TRBV28,NA,TRBJ2-7,NA,TGTGCCAGCAGTTCTCCTGGGGACAACTCCTACGAGCAGTACTTC,CASSSPGDNSYEQYF
13,TRBV19,NA,TRBJ1-1,TRBD1,TGTGCCAGTAGCGGGACAGCTAACACTGAAGCTTTCTTT,CASSGTANTEAFF
15,TRBV10-1,few,TRBJ1-1,NA,TGCGCCAGCAGTCACTTAGGATCCGAGGACACTGAAGCTTTCTTT,CASSHLGSEDTEAFF
13,TRBV5-1,NA,TRBJ2-3,NA,TGCGCCAGCAGCGGGGCAGGGGCAGATACGCAGTATTTT,CASSGAGADTQYF
13,TRBV29-1,NA,TRBJ2-7,TRBD1,TGCAGCGTTGAAACAGGGGGGACCTACGAGCAGTACTTC,CSVETGGTYEQYF
16,TRBV7-3,NA,TRBJ2-2,NA,TGTGCCAGCAGCTTAAATTCGGGGGGCGTTACCGGGGAGCTGTTTTTT,CASSLNSGGVTGELFF
14,TRBV11-3,NA,TRBJ2-3,NA,TGTGCCAGCAGCGCCAGGACAAGTACAGATACGCAGTATTTT,CASSARTSTDTQYF
13,TRBV28,NA,TRBJ1-2,NA,TGTGCCAGCAGTCAAGACAACACCTATGGCTACCCCTTC,CASSQDNTYGYPF
14,TRBV4-3,once,TRBJ2-7,TRBD1,TGCGCCAGCAGCCAAGAGACAGGGGGATACGAGCAGTACTTC,CASSQETGGYEQYF
13,TRBV6-6,NA,TRBJ1-5,TRBD1,TGTGCCAGCGGGACAGGGATCAATCAGCCCCAGCATTTT,CASGTGINQPQHF
15,TRBV4-1,few,TRBJ1-5,NA,TGCGCCAGCAGCCAAGTCCAGGGGAGCAATCAGCCCCAGCATTTT,CASSQVQGSNQPQHF
16,TRBV7-7,NA,TRBJ2-7,NA,TGTGCCAGCAGCCCTGGCCCCAGGGGCGCGAATTACGAGCAGTACTTC,CASSPGPRGANYEQYF
16,TRBV21-1,NA,TRBJ2-7,NA,TGTGCCAGCAGCTCAGCCAGGCCCACCGTGGCCTACGAGCAGTACTTC,CASSSARPTVAYEQYF
16,TRBV4-2,NA,TRBJ2-7,TRBD2,TGTGCCAGCAGCCAAGATCCCAGCGGGGGGTTTGCCGAGCAGTACTTC,CASSQDPSGGFAEQYF
15,TRBV27,NA,TRBJ1-5,NA,TGTGCCAGCAGTTTACGGCAGGGAAACAATCAGCCCCAGCATTTT,CASSLRQGNNQPQHF
14,TRBV28,few,TRBJ2-7,NA,TGTGCCAGCAGTTCGGGGCGACAGGTCTACGAGCAGTACTTC,CASSSGRQVYEQYF
18,TRBV7-2,few,TRBJ2-3,TRBD2,TGTGCCAGCAGCTCGGGACTAGCGGGAGTGGGTGACACAGATACGCAGTATTTT,CASSSGLAGVGDTDTQYF
13,TRBV28,NA,TRBJ1-2,TRBD1,TGTGCCAGCAGTTCCAGGACAGGGCTTGGCTACCCCTTC,CASSSRTGLGYPF